The 27 T cell receptor beta chains in this list originate from one sample, sequenced in a study of cytomegalovirus exposure and HLA in healthy donors (dated by TCRdb to 2016 to 2017). Libraries were constructed by the immunoSEQ multiplex PCR assay. A mixture of 60 forward primers for TCR Vbeta segments and 13 reverse primers for TCR Jbeta segments was used in the multiplex PCR. As stored in TCRdb, this immuneACCESS dataset retains in-frame rearrangements with V and J assigned. A fraction of the clones does not appear; measured against another copy, unresolved V genes explain less than half of the discrepancy, and the remainder lacks a known reason. This sample holds approximately 140,000 clones; 88% were observed only once. The ten largest make up 0.45% to 0.6% of the sample. Material for sequencing was PBMCs. Receptor source: a woman aged 40 to 50 in good health and CMV-seronegative.

The rearrangement links TRBV27 to TRBJ1-4, with 8 bases fitting TRBD1. Germline V lookup: CDR1 MNHEY, CDR2 SMNVEV (reference sequence). The CDR3 has 18 residues. Unmatched junction bases numbered 10, after V lost 0 bases and J lost 4 bases. CDR3 nucleotide sequence: TGTGCCAGCAGTTTATCCCACAGGGGGACTAACCGTAATGAAAAACTGTTTTTT. Amino acids: CASSLSHRGTNRNEKLFF.

About this clone itself: Other DNA variants within this sample encode the same CDR3. The CDR3 nucleotides are TGTGCCAGCAGTCGCGGACAGCAAGAGACCCAGTACTTC. This sequence encodes CASSRGQQETQYF. This chain connects TRBV6-5 to TRBJ2-5; D may be TRBD1 (6 bases). Germline CDR1 reads MNHEY; CDR2 reads SVGAGI. Between the trimmed V and J ends, which lost 5 bases and 2 bases, there was a span of 9 bases. This CDR3 has 13 amino acids.

The V and J genes are TRBV5-1 and TRBJ2-7; TRBD2 agrees at 8 bases. The length of the CDR3 is 15 residues. Germline CDR1 is SGHRS and CDR2 is YFSETQ. V lost 1 base and J lost 3; bases outside the gene matches: 6. In DNA form, the CDR3 reads TGCGCCAGCAGCTTGCTGGGACTAGTCGACTACGAGCAGTACTTC. Protein: CASSLLGLVDYEQYF.

The chain uses TRBV9 and TRBJ2-5; TRBD2 agrees at 15 bases. V shed 0 bases, J shed 7 bases, and the junction held 7 bases outside the gene matches. CDR1 SGDLS and CDR2 YYNGEE come from the germline V gene. The CDR3 runs 17 residues. CDR3 sequence (DNA): TGTGCCAGCAGCGTAGCTGGGACTAGCGGGGGGCGGTGGACCCAGTACTTC. Translation: CASSVAGTSGGRWTQYF.

The chain uses TRBV5-1 and TRBJ1-2; a possible D gene is TRBD1 (5 bases). The germline CDR1 and CDR2 sequences are SGHRS and YFSETQ. The CDR3 totals 15 residues. V lost 5 bases and J 8 bases, leaving 22 bases between the germline ends. The CDR3 here is CASRDGGVPTPGYTF. CDR3 sequence (DNA): TGCGCCAGCAGAGACGGGGGGGTGCCAACCCCCGGCTACACCTTC.

The chain joins TRBV10-1 to TRBJ2-3; D ambiguous. The CDR3 is made up of 12 amino acids. Germline values: CDR1 WNHNN, CDR2 SYGVQD (reference sequence). Trimming shortened V by 8 bases and J by 2 bases, and 8 bases separated the two germline ends. The CDR3 coding sequence is TGCGCCAGCGGGCCAAACACAGATACGCAGTATTTT. Encoded protein: CASGPNTDTQYF.

The J gene is TRBJ1-4, the V gene TRBV28; no clear D. The V end lost 5 bases, the J end lost 5 bases, and 18 bases lay between the germline ends. The CDR3 is made up of 16 amino acids. Germline-derived CDR1 and CDR2 are MDHEN and SYDVKM. The CDR3 loop is CASSPLTGIGNEKLFF. CDR3 bases: TGTGCCAGCAGTCCACTGACGGGGATCGGGAATGAAAAACTGTTTTTT.

The CDR3, as DNA: TGCGCCAGCAGCCAAGGGGGACAGGGCTACGAGCAGTACTTC. Translation: CASSQGGQGYEQYF. J is TRBJ2-7 and V is TRBV4-1; 9 bases match TRBD1. V lost 1 base and J lost 3; bases outside the gene matches: 1. This CDR3 is 14 amino acids long. Germline loops: CDR1 MGHRA, CDR2 YSYEKL.

The chain couples TRBV5-5 to TRBJ1-5; 9 bases line up with TRBD1. The CDR3 length is 15 residues. Germline values: CDR1 SGHKS, CDR2 YYEKEE (reference sequence). With 0 bases clipped from V and 7 bases from J, the junction kept 5 bases outside the gene matches. Here the CDR3 DNA reads TGTGCCAGCAGCTTGGAAGGGACAGGGAACCAGCCCCAGCATTTT. This translates into CASSLEGTGNQPQHF.

V is TRBV7-9 and J is TRBJ2-5; TRBD2 might be the D (5 bases). The germline V and J ends were trimmed by 1 base and 7 bases, with 13 bases remaining between them. The CDR3 has 14 residues. Germline CDR1 reads SEHNR; CDR2 reads FQNEAQ (reference sequence). CDR3 bases: TGTGCCAGCAGCTTAGTTGGGGAGATGGGGACCCAGTACTTC. Encoded protein: CASSLVGEMGTQYF.

The genes are TRBV5-1 and TRBJ2-5; TRBD2 agrees at 10 bases. The V segment lost 1 base and the J segment 1 base; nucleotides outside the gene matches: 4. This CDR3 has 16 amino acids. The V gene's germline CDR1 is SGHRS and CDR2 YFSETQ. The CDR3 reads CASSLSSGSFQETQYF. CDR3 bases: TGCGCCAGCAGCTTGTCTAGCGGGAGTTTCCAAGAGACCCAGTACTTC.

This chain uses TRBV2 with TRBJ2-1; 12 positions agree with TRBD2. The CDR3 totals 13 residues. The J segment lost 7 bases and the V segment lost 11 bases, leaving 6 bases of the junction unmatched. Germline assignment: CDR1 SNHLY and CDR2 FYNNEI. Written as DNA, the CDR3 is TGTGCCGGAACCGGGACTAGCGGGAATGAGCAGTTCTTC. Protein: CAGTGTSGNEQFF.

This chain links TRBV5-4 with TRBJ2-7; the D is unclear. V dropped 0 bases and J dropped 1 base, with 14 bases sitting between them. CDR1 and CDR2 from the germline V gene are SGHNT and YYREEE (reference sequence). The CDR3 contains 16 residues. The CDR3 coding sequence is TGTGCCAGCAGCTTGGCCCCCCTTGGCACGTCCTACGAGCAGTACTTC. Protein sequence: CASSLAPLGTSYEQYF.

The V call is TRBV2, the J call TRBJ2-7, with 7 bases identical to TRBD1. CDR1 is SNHLY and CDR2 is FYNNEI in the germline V gene. The CDR3 runs 13 residues. The trim removed 7 bases at V and 3 bases at J, leaving 6 bases unmatched. The CDR3 is CASMRDRGYEQYF. CDR3 bases: TGTGCCAGCATGAGGGACAGAGGCTACGAGCAGTACTTC.

The chain carries TRBV5-1 and TRBJ2-5, with TRBD1 matching over 10 bases. The trim removed 7 bases at V and 3 bases at J, leaving 6 bases unmatched. The CDR3 has 14 amino acids. Germline CDR1 SGHRS, CDR2 YFSETQ. The CDR3 DNA sequence: TGCGCCAGCGGCAAGACAGGGGGCGAAGAGACCCAGTACTTC. It specifies CASGKTGGEETQYF.

The chain is built from TRBV28 and TRBJ1-6; tentatively, D is TRBD1 (5 bases). This CDR3 region has 15 residues. V was clipped by 6 bases and J by 8 bases, with 17 bases between them. Germline V CDR1 and CDR2: MDHEN, SYDVKM. This CDR3 is CASSHYAGIYSPLHF. CDR3 DNA sequence: TGTGCCAGCAGCCATTACGCAGGGATTTATTCACCCCTCCACTTT.

The V gene is TRBV5-4, the J gene TRBJ2-2; TRBD2 might be the D (7 bases). CDR3 length: 16 residues. V was shortened by 4 bases and J by 1 base, with 14 bases between the two germline ends. CDR1 SGHNT and CDR2 YYREEE come from the germline V gene (reference sequence). The CDR3 nucleotides read TGTGCCAGCAGCGGGGGGGCCGATAAGAACACCGGGGAGCTGTTTTTT. Amino acid sequence: CASSGGADKNTGELFF. The full variable domain, its missing parts supplied by reference TRBV5-4 and TRBJ2-2, is ETGVTQSPTHLIKTRGQQVTLRCSSQSGHNTVSWYQQALGQGPQFIFQYYREEENGRGNFPPRFSGLQFPNYSSELNVNALELDDSALYLCASSGGADKNTGELFFGEGSRLTVL.

V gene TRBV7-9 combines with J gene TRBJ2-7, with TRBD2 matching 12 bases. This CDR3 spans 14 amino acids. V lost 6 bases to trimming and J lost 2 bases; unmatched junction nucleotides: 2. CDR1 and CDR2 from the germline V gene are SEHNR and FQNEAQ (reference sequence). As DNA, the CDR3 is TGTGCCAGCAGTCTAGCGGGAGGGCCCTACGAGCAGTACTTC. It encodes CASSLAGGPYEQYF.

This chain's CDR3 is CASSQEPSGEVYEQYF. In DNA form, the CDR3 reads TGCGCCAGCAGCCAAGAACCTAGCGGGGAGGTCTACGAGCAGTACTTC. The chain has TRBV4-3 and TRBJ2-7; 9 nucleotides align to TRBD2. Losses at the gene ends were 0 bases for V and 3 bases for J; bases not matched to a gene: 6. This CDR3 spans 16 amino acids. CDR1 LGHNA and CDR2 YSLEER come from the germline V gene.

This sequence joins TRBV28 and TRBJ1-5, with 9 bases matching TRBD1. Germline V gene lookup returns CDR1 MDHEN and CDR2 SYDVKM. The V gene end was trimmed by 8 bases and the J gene end by 9 bases; junction bases not matched to a gene: 11. The CDR3 loop spans 14 amino acids. CDR3 amino acids: CASATLGGQGPQHF. In DNA form, the CDR3 reads TGTGCCAGCGCTACTTTGGGGGGACAGGGGCCCCAGCATTTT.

The V call is TRBV11-3, the J call TRBJ2-3; a weak D match, TRBD1 (5 bases). V lost 4 bases to trimming and J lost 4 bases, with 15 bases between them. There are 15 residues in the CDR3. Germline values: CDR1 SGHNT, CDR2 YENEEA. The CDR3 sequence is CASSSVGVGADTQYF. CDR3 nucleotide sequence: TGTGCCAGCAGCTCCGTGGGCGTAGGGGCAGATACGCAGTATTTT.

Comment on this clone: One junction end does not reproduce the germline sequence, and a read error may be involved. The CDR3 loop is CASSVSHRVEPLF. Written as DNA, the CDR3 is TGTGCCAGCAGCGTCTCCCACCGGGTCGAACCCCTCTTC. V usage is TRBV7-9 and J usage is TRBJ2-1; D gene unclear. The CDR3 covers 13 residues. Germline V lookup: CDR1 SEHNR, CDR2 FQNEAQ (reference sequence).

The chain combines TRBV7-9 with TRBJ2-7; no clear D gene. CDR3 size: 11 residues. The ends were cut back, 2 bases at V and 4 bases at J, with 3 bases in the middle. The V gene's germline CDR1 is SEHNR and CDR2 FQNEAQ (reference sequence). The CDR3 DNA follows: TGTGCCAGCAGCTTAATATACGAGCAGTACTTC. Its translation: CASSLIYEQYF.

As DNA, the CDR3 is TGCGCCAGCAGCGGGACAGGGGACATTGGGGCTTTCTTT. Its protein is CASSGTGDIGAFF. The chain uses TRBV5-1 and TRBJ1-1; 10 bases are shared with TRBD1. V trimming: 4 bases; J trimming: 11 bases; junction bases outside the gene matches: 8. Germline V gives CDR1 SGHRS, CDR2 YFSETQ. CDR3 length: 13 amino acids.

This chain uses TRBV5-6 with TRBJ2-7; D is uncertain. The CDR3 consists of 14 residues. In germline, CDR1 is SGHDT, CDR2 YYEEEE. The V end lost 2 bases, the J end lost 4 bases, and 13 bases lay between the germline ends. Here the CDR3 reads CASSFGLVGYEQYF. The CDR3 DNA sequence: TGTGCCAGCAGCTTCGGCCTAGTCGGGTACGAGCAGTACTTC.

The chain couples TRBV4-3 to TRBJ1-5; no clear D gene. Looked up from germline, CDR1 is LGHNA and CDR2 is YSLEER. Deletions cut 0 bases from V and 7 bases from J, with 10 bases between. The CDR3 contains 14 residues. CDR3 DNA sequence: TGCGCCAGCAGCCAAGATTCACAACACCAGCCCCAGCATTTT. Its protein is CASSQDSQHQPQHF.

V is TRBV27 and J is TRBJ2-3; TRBD1 matches at 8 bases. J gave up 6 bases and V 5 bases, and 10 bases lay outside the gene matches. The CDR3 totals 15 residues. Germline CDR1 MNHEY, CDR2 SMNVEV (reference sequence). CDR3 in amino acids: CASSDKDRGSDTQYF. In DNA, the CDR3 is TGTGCCAGCAGTGATAAAGACAGGGGTTCGGATACGCAGTATTTT.